This is a list of T cell receptor beta chains from one sample in a study of CD8+CD57+ T cells in acquired aplastic anemia. TCRdb re-derived calls from the reads in MiXCR, one entry per CDR3 protein. The table shows under 200,000 distinct CDR3 sequences, with 45% to 50% occurring only once. Sequenced: sorted CD4+, CD8+, or CD8+CD57+ T cells (not recorded which) from PBMCs. These receptors came from a human donor with aplastic anemia. The CDR3 runs from the conserved cysteine through the conserved F or W. The D gene is left open where the match is weak. The size entry is marked missing in some rows and otherwise reads once, few, many or a size class.

TRBV3-1	.	many	15	TRBJ2-5	TGTGCCAGCAGCCAAGATGGGACACGGAAGGAGACCCAGTACTTC	CASSQDGTRKETQYF
TRBV19	.	.	14	TRBJ1-5	TGTGCCAGTAGTATAACCCCCAACAATCAGCCCCAGCATTTT	CASSITPNNQPQHF
TRBV24-1	TRBD1	many	16	TRBJ2-2	TGTGCCACCAGTTGGCCGGGACAGGGTACCACCGGGGAGCTGTTTTTT	CATSWPGQGTTGELFF
TRBV11-1	.	.	19	TRBJ2-7	TGTGCCAGCAGCTCCCTAGACGGGCTCTCGACAGCGAGCTCCTACGAGCAGTACTTC	CASSSLDGLSTASSYEQYF
TRBV4-3	.	.	13	TRBJ1-2	TGCGCCAGCAGCCAAGATTCAAGGTTTGGCTACACCTTC	CASSQDSRFGYTF
TRBV7-9	TRBD1	few	13	TRBJ1-1	TGTGCCAGCAGCATCCCAGGGGGGACTGAAGCTTTCTTT	CASSIPGGTEAFF
TRBV28	.	few	14	TRBJ2-7	TGTGCCAGCCGGCCGGGGGTGGGCTCCTACGAGCAGTACTTC	CASRPGVGSYEQYF
TRBV7-8	TRBD2	.	15	TRBJ2-1	TGTGCCAGCAGGACCGGGACTAGCGGCATCAATGAGCAGTTCTTC	CASRTGTSGINEQFF
TRBV20-1	.	few	12	TRBJ1-1	TGCAGTGCTAGAGATCCTTGGTGGGAGGCTTTCTTT	CSARDPWWEAFF
TRBV12-5	TRBD1	few	18	TRBJ2-2	TGTGCTAGTGGTTTGGCCCCCCGACAGGGGAAAGAAGCCGGGGAGCTGTTTTTT	CASGLAPRQGKEAGELFF
TRBV12-5	.	once	13	TRBJ1-6	TGTGCTAGTGGTTTGTACGGAAATTCACCCCTCCACTTT	CASGLYGNSPLHF
TRBV25-1	.	.	16	TRBJ2-1	TGTGCCAGCAGTGAATCTAGGACTGATCTCGGCTATGAGCAGTTCTTC	CASSESRTDLGYEQFF
TRBV5-6	.	many	15	TRBJ1-2	TGTGCCAGCAGCCCGGGCCGGGACGTATTCTATGGCTACACCTTC	CASSPGRDVFYGYTF
TRBV20-1	.	.	13	TRBJ2-7	TGCAGTGCTAGAGATTATTCGTCCTACGAGCAGTACTTC	CSARDYSSYEQYF